This TCR beta chain stems from a study of blood T cell repertoires in COVID-19. The wider study: COVID-19 samples, acute and convalescent, were from the United States, Italy and Spain. From T cells, B-cell-depleted T cells, or PBMCs came the material, which was cDNA or gDNA.

The V segment lost 4 bases and the J segment 1 base; nucleotides outside the gene matches: 2. Looked up from germline, CDR1 is MDHEN and CDR2 is SYDVKM. The length of the CDR3 is 15 residues. In the authors' workflow: Amplified reference gene primers provided the basis for estimating nucleated cell counts. The table came from immunoSEQ multiplex PCR; TCRdb's copy has only in-frame clones and leaves some out. That table supplies the V and J calls and clone size; D and trimming were determined from the DNA. The table lists 150,000 to 200,000 clones, 82% of them singletons, with approximately 7.2% in the top ten.

Input material: peripheral blood. This chain connects TRBV28 to TRBJ2-3, with TRBD1 identical over 10 bases. The sequence was obtained from a human donor with acute or convalescent COVID-19. The donor label of this sample is uncertain. The CDR3, as DNA: TGTGCCAGCAGTTGGACAGGGGGGGGCACAGATACGCAGTATTTT. Translation: CASSWTGGGTDTQYF.